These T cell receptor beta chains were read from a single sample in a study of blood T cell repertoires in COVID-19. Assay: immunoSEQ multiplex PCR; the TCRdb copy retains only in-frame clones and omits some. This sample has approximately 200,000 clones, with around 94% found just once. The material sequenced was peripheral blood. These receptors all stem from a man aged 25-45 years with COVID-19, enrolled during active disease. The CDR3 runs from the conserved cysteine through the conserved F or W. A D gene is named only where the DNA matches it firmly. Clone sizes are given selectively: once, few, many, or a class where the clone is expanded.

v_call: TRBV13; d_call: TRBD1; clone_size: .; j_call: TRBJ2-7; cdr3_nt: TGTGCCAGCAGCACCGGACAGGGGTCCTACGAGCAGTACTTC; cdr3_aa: CASSTGQGSYEQYF
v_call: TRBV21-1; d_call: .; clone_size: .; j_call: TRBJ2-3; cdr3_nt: TGTGCCAGTAACAGGGGGCCCACAGGTACGCAGTATTTT; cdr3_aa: CASNRGPTGTQYF
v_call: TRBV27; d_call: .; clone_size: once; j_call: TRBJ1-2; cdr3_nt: TGTGCCAGCAGTATGGACTCTCTACCGGATGGCTACACCTTC; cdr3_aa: CASSMDSLPDGYTF
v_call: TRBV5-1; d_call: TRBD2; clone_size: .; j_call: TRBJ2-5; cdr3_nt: TGCGCCAGCAGCTCCGCGGGGGGTGCCCACTTC; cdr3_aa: CASSSAGGAHF
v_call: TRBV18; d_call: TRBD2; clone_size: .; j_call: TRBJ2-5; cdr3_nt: TGTGCCAGCTCACTAGTAAAGACTAGCGGGGGGCAAGAGACCCAGTACTTC; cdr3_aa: CASSLVKTSGGQETQYF
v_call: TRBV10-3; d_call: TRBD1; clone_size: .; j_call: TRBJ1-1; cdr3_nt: TGTGCCATCAGAGGGACAGGGAAGAACACTGAAGCTTTCTTT; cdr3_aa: CAIRGTGKNTEAFF
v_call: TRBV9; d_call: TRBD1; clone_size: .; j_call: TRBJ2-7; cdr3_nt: TGTGCCAGCAGCGAGACAGGGGGCCGGTACGAGCAGTACTTC; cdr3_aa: CASSETGGRYEQYF
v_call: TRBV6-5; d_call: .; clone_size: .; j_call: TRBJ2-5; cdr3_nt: TGTGCCAGCACCGGCAGGGCATGGGAGACCCAGTACTTC; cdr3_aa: CASTGRAWETQYF
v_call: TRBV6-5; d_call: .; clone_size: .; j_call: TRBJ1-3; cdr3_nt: TGTGCCAGCAGTTACGCTAGGCCGGATTCTGGAAACACCATATATTTT; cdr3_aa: CASSYARPDSGNTIYF
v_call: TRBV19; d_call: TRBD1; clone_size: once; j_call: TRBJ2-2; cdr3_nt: TGTGCCAGTAGTATTCAGGGGGCGAGCACCGGGGAGCTGTTTTTT; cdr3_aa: CASSIQGASTGELFF